This is a list of T cell receptor beta chains from one sample in a study of CD8 T cells in Susac syndrome. TCRdb redid the calling of the immunoSEQ multiplex PCR reads with MiXCR, one entry per CDR3 protein. The sample records 150,000 to 200,000 distinct CDR3 sequences, around 94% being singletons. Specimen: CD4+ T cells from PBMCs. These receptors were taken from a human donor in good health. CDR3s include the opening cysteine and the closing phenylalanine or tryptophan. The D gene is left open where the match is weak. The listing skips clone size in some rows; elsewhere it reads once, few, many or a size class.

clone size	J gene	D gene	V gene	CDR3 protein	CDR3 DNA
NA	TRBJ1-5	NA	TRBV30	CAWSPDMVQPQHF	TGTGCCTGGAGTCCAGACATGGTCCAGCCCCAGCATTTT
NA	TRBJ2-5	NA	TRBV19	CASRASGGRETQYF	TGTGCCAGTAGAGCCTCCGGGGGACGGGAGACCCAGTACTTC
NA	TRBJ2-1	TRBD2	TRBV28	CASSSRGGRSYNEQFF	TGTGCCAGCAGTTCGCGCGGGGGGCGCTCCTACAATGAGCAGTTCTTC
NA	TRBJ2-3	NA	TRBV20-1	CSARTGGTQYF	TGCAGTGCGAGAACAGGCGGTACGCAGTATTTT
NA	TRBJ1-2	TRBD1	TRBV20-1	CSAQGGVSYGYTF	TGCAGTGCCCAGGGGGGAGTCAGCTATGGCTACACCTTC
NA	TRBJ2-1	NA	TRBV30	CAWSVLGGPDEQFF	TGTGCCTGGAGTGTCCTTGGGGGTCCCGATGAGCAGTTCTTC
NA	TRBJ2-3	NA	TRBV6-5	CASSYSTQLSTDTQYF	TGTGCCAGCAGTTACTCGACACAGTTGAGCACAGATACGCAGTATTTT
NA	TRBJ1-2	TRBD1	TRBV6-5	CASRERDSYGYTF	TGTGCCAGCAGGGAAAGGGACAGCTATGGCTACACCTTC
NA	TRBJ2-7	TRBD1	TRBV2	CASSVQGAYEQYF	TGTGCCAGCAGTGTCCAGGGGGCCTACGAGCAGTACTTC
NA	TRBJ2-7	NA	TRBV10-3	CAIRGLYEQYF	TGTGCCATCAGGGGACTCTACGAGCAGTACTTC
NA	TRBJ1-5	TRBD1	TRBV2	CASSEAGQDGQPQHF	TGTGCCAGCAGTGAAGCAGGACAGGATGGGCAGCCCCAGCATTTT
NA	TRBJ2-3	TRBD1	TRBV6-1	CASSEGATGTGQYF	TGTGCCAGCAGTGAAGGAGCAACCGGGACAGGGCAGTATTTT
NA	TRBJ2-3	TRBD2	TRBV29-1	CSWSGGRTDTQYF	TGCAGCTGGAGCGGGGGGCGTACAGATACGCAGTATTTT
NA	TRBJ2-1	TRBD1	TRBV3-1	CASSQGDRGRNDEQFF	TGTGCCAGCAGCCAAGGCGACAGGGGGCGCAACGATGAGCAGTTCTTC
NA	TRBJ2-7	NA	TRBV18	CASSRGLDYEQYF	TGTGCCAGCTCACGAGGGCTGGATTACGAGCAGTACTTC
NA	TRBJ2-3	NA	TRBV7-9	CASSGTLDTQYF	TGTGCCAGCAGCGGGACATTAGATACGCAGTATTTT
NA	TRBJ2-2	NA	TRBV7-2	CASSLSRANTGELFF	TGTGCCAGCAGCTTAAGCAGAGCCAACACCGGGGAGCTGTTTTTT
once	TRBJ2-5	NA	TRBV20-1	CSARYSYQETQYF	TGCAGTGCTAGATACTCTTACCAAGAGACCCAGTACTTC
once	TRBJ1-1	TRBD1	TRBV20-1	CSAPRPGTGETEAFF	TGCAGTGCTCCCCGGCCCGGGACAGGGGAGACTGAAGCTTTCTTT
NA	TRBJ1-6	NA	TRBV3-1	CASSQDRQGSPLHF	TGTGCCAGCAGCCAAGATCGACAAGGGTCACCCCTCCACTTT
NA	TRBJ1-6	TRBD1	TRBV13	CASSRQGGSPLHF	TGTGCCAGCAGCCGACAGGGTGGCTCACCCCTCCACTTT
NA	TRBJ2-4	NA	TRBV28	CASSPGGGLAKNIQYF	TGTGCCAGCAGTCCAGGTGGCGGTCTAGCCAAAAACATTCAGTACTTC
NA	TRBJ2-5	TRBD1	TRBV5-6	CASAPNRGQTQYF	TGTGCCAGCGCCCCAAACAGGGGGCAGACCCAGTACTTC
NA	TRBJ2-7	TRBD1	TRBV29-1	CSGRDRAYEQYF	TGCAGCGGCCGGGACAGGGCCTACGAGCAGTACTTC
NA	TRBJ2-7	TRBD2	TRBV2	CACREGHEQYF	TGTGCCTGTAGGGAGGGCCACGAGCAGTACTTC
NA	TRBJ2-1	TRBD2	TRBV7-2	CASSFAGTSSYNEQFF	TGTGCCAGCAGCTTCGCCGGGACTAGCTCCTACAATGAGCAGTTCTTC
once	TRBJ2-5	TRBD1	TRBV15	CATSGQGRETQYF	TGTGCCACCAGCGGACAGGGGCGAGAGACCCAGTACTTC
NA	TRBJ2-1	TRBD1	TRBV12-5	CASGYMTGGSEQFF	TGTGCTAGTGGTTATATGACAGGGGGGAGTGAGCAGTTCTTC
NA	TRBJ1-2	NA	TRBV5-1	CASSSQGHEENGYTF	TGCGCCAGCAGCTCCCAAGGCCACGAGGAAAATGGCTACACCTTC
NA	TRBJ2-5	NA	TRBV20-1	CSAPHEGETQYF	TGCAGTGCCCCCCACGAAGGGGAGACCCAGTACTTC
NA	TRBJ2-7	NA	TRBV5-1	CASSRDVTFYEQYF	TGCGCCAGCAGCCGGGACGTGACCTTCTACGAGCAGTACTTC
NA	TRBJ1-2	NA	TRBV7-9	CARVSRDGGYTF	TGTGCCAGGGTGTCGAGGGACGGCGGCTACACCTTC
NA	TRBJ2-7	NA	TRBV19	CASSIAGDEQYF	TGTGCCAGTAGTATAGCTGGGGACGAGCAGTACTTC
NA	TRBJ2-1	NA	TRBV7-2	CASSSSTVSYNEQFF	TGTGCCAGCAGCTCCTCCACAGTCTCCTACAATGAGCAGTTCTTC
once	TRBJ2-7	NA	TRBV6-5	CASRLDRIHEQYF	TGTGCCAGCAGACTCGACAGGATCCACGAGCAGTACTTC
NA	TRBJ2-3	NA	TRBV12-3/TRBV12-4	CASSLVDTQYF	TGTGCCAGCAGTTTAGTAGATACGCAGTATTTT
NA	TRBJ2-3	TRBD2	TRBV20-1	CSAQSGGASDTQYF	TGCAGTGCTCAAAGCGGGGGGGCCTCGGATACGCAGTATTTT
NA	TRBJ1-6	NA	TRBV20-1	CSAEGMGNSPLHF	TGCAGTGCTGAAGGAATGGGGAATTCACCCCTCCACTTT
once	TRBJ2-7	NA	TRBV7-9	CASSSTPHEQYF	TGTGCCAGCAGCTCCACCCCCCACGAGCAGTACTTC
NA	TRBJ1-5	TRBD1	TRBV30	CAWSGTGDQPQHF	TGTGCCTGGAGTGGGACAGGGGATCAGCCCCAGCATTTT
NA	TRBJ2-1	NA	TRBV14	CASSLLRGRGNEQFF	TGTGCCAGCAGCCTGCTTAGGGGGAGAGGGAATGAGCAGTTCTTC
NA	TRBJ1-5	NA	TRBV18	CASSPVGGYQSAQHF	TGTGCCAGCTCCCCTGTCGGGGGCTACCAATCAGCCCAGCATTTT
few	TRBJ2-5	NA	TRBV20-1	CSARDPGQETQYF	TGCAGTGCTAGAGATCCAGGTCAAGAGACCCAGTACTTC
NA	TRBJ2-7	NA	TRBV25-1	CASKGGPREQYF	TGTGCCAGCAAGGGGGGGCCCCGGGAGCAGTACTTC
NA	TRBJ1-2	TRBD1	TRBV28	CASGDEGQGAKVNYGYTF	TGTGCCAGCGGGGATGAGGGACAGGGGGCGAAGGTTAACTATGGCTACACCTTC
NA	TRBJ1-1	TRBD1	TRBV29-1	CSSQTGGTEAFF	TGCAGCTCCCAAACAGGGGGCACTGAAGCTTTCTTT
NA	TRBJ2-5	NA	TRBV3-1	CASSRSGAGSQETQYF	TGTGCCAGCAGCCGATCGGGGGCTGGCTCTCAAGAGACCCAGTACTTC
NA	TRBJ2-7	TRBD1	TRBV23-1	CASSPAGDSKQYF	TGCGCCAGCAGTCCCGCAGGGGACAGCAAGCAGTACTTC
NA	TRBJ2-5	NA	TRBV20-1	CSARVGGAETQYF	TGCAGTGCTAGAGTAGGTGGGGCAGAGACCCAGTACTTC
NA	TRBJ2-7	TRBD1	TRBV29-1	CSVRQGAGYEQYF	TGCAGCGTTCGACAGGGGGCGGGATACGAGCAGTACTTC
NA	TRBJ2-1	NA	TRBV30	CAWMGGSLPSSYNEQFF	TGTGCCTGGATGGGCGGCAGTCTACCGAGCTCCTACAATGAGCAGTTCTTC
NA	TRBJ2-1	TRBD2	TRBV20-1	CSASDGGTAF	TGCAGTGCTAGTGACGGGGGGACCGCCTTC
NA	TRBJ2-3	NA	TRBV7-2	CASSHRADTQYF	TGTGCCAGCAGCCACCGGGCAGATACGCAGTATTTT